One sample yielded the 2 T cell receptor beta chains listed below, sequenced in a study of shared clonotypes between healthy human individuals. The assay was immunoSEQ multiplex PCR, and TCRdb's table has in-frame clones only and misses some. The sample gives around 2,100,000 clones, about 95% of which show up once; around 1% is in the top ten. CD45RO-negative, CCR7-positively selected cells formed the naive CD8 fraction, excluding terminally differentiated effector memory CD45RA+ cells. Material for sequencing was naive CD8+ T cells sorted from blood. All receptors come from a man aged 18 to 29 in good health.

This chain links TRBV5-6 with TRBJ2-5; D may correspond to TRBD1 or TRBD2 (5 bases each). Germline-derived CDR1 and CDR2 are SGHDT and YYEEEE. The germline V and J ends were trimmed by 2 bases and 5 bases, with 10 bases remaining between them. The CDR3 is made up of 13 amino acids. The CDR3 here is CASSFGWGETQYF. The CDR3 coding sequence is TGTGCCAGCAGCTTCGGTTGGGGGGAGACCCAGTACTTC. The full variable domain, in which reference TRBV5-6 and TRBJ2-5 provide the parts outside the CDR3, is DAGVTQSPTHLIKTRGQQVTLRCSPKSGHDTVSWYQQALGQGPQFIFQYYEEEERQRGNFPDRFSGHQFPNYSSELNVNALLLGDSALYLCASSFGWGETQYFGPGTRLLVL.

The rearrangement links TRBV7-9 to TRBJ2-7; a possible D gene is TRBD1 (5 bases). Trimming took 8 bases from V and 4 from J, leaving 18 bases between them. The CDR3 is 14 amino acids. Germline values: CDR1 SEHNR, CDR2 FQNEAQ (reference sequence). This CDR3 is CASQNTRAGYEQYF. The CDR3 nucleotides read TGTGCCAGCCAGAACACCAGGGCAGGTTACGAGCAGTACTTC.